The rows below give T cell receptor beta chains drawn from one sample of a study of blood T cells in healthy people across ages. One entry per CDR3 protein, called by TCRdb with MiXCR from the 5' RACE reads. The sample holds about 570,000 distinct CDR3 sequences, over 25% seen once. A further study also used this sample, focusing on T cells of mothers and their children.

The sample consisted of blood. These receptors were collected from a boy between 2 and 15 years old in good health. Both conserved end residues are part of each CDR3. A D gene is named only where the DNA matches it firmly. A row's size may be missing; if present it is once, few, many or a size class.

CDR3aa	CDR3nt	d_gene	abundance	v_gene	j_gene
CASSLVRAFRNYGYTF	TGTGCCAGCAGCTTGGTCCGGGCTTTCAGGAACTATGGCTACACCTTC	-	-	TRBV11-2	TRBJ1-2
CASSQDLASGDEQFF	TGTGCCAGCAGCCAAGATCTAGCTAGCGGCGATGAGCAGTTCTTC	TRBD2	few	TRBV4-2	TRBJ2-1
CASSLWTPQETQYF	TGCGCCAGCAGCTTATGGACACCCCAAGAGACCCAGTACTTC	-	-	TRBV5-1	TRBJ2-5
CASSEYGRNEQFF	TGTGCCAGCAGTGAATATGGGAGGAATGAGCAGTTCTTC	-	-	TRBV25-1	TRBJ2-1
CASSLSGDGKTFF	TGTGCCAGCAGCTTAAGCGGCGATGGGAAAACTTTCTTT	-	few	TRBV11-2	TRBJ1-1
CASSLWTSGEQETQYF	TGTGCCAGCAGCTTATGGACTAGCGGGGAACAAGAGACCCAGTACTTC	TRBD2	-	TRBV11-2	TRBJ2-5
CASSARLAGAEDTQYF	TGTGCCAGCAGCGCCAGACTAGCGGGAGCGGAAGATACGCAGTATTTT	TRBD2	-	TRBV9	TRBJ2-3
CASSPRDGNYGYTF	TGTGCCAGCTCACCCCGGGACGGTAACTATGGCTACACCTTC	-	few	TRBV18	TRBJ1-2
CASSQDEGAGAGGYTF	TGCGCCAGCAGCCAAGATGAAGGTGCAGGGGCCGGTGGCTACACCTTC	-	few	TRBV4-3	TRBJ1-2
CASSPRGRGLETQYF	TGTGCCAGCAGCCCCCGTGGGAGGGGCCTTGAGACCCAGTACTTC	TRBD2	-	TRBV7-9	TRBJ2-5
CSASPRGQPQHF	TGCAGTGCTAGCCCGAGGGGCCAGCCCCAGCATTTT	-	-	TRBV20-1	TRBJ1-5
CAWSVGQGGIAGELFF	TGTGCCTGGAGTGTAGGACAGGGGGGGATTGCCGGGGAGCTGTTTTTT	TRBD1	once	TRBV30	TRBJ2-2
CAISESKTGWASDTQYF	TGTGCCATCAGTGAGTCGAAGACAGGGTGGGCCTCAGATACGCAGTATTTT	TRBD1	few	TRBV10-3	TRBJ2-3
CSADRTNTEAFF	TGCAGCGCAGACAGGACGAACACTGAAGCTTTCTTT	-	few	TRBV29-1	TRBJ1-1
CRAGGPGDTQYF	TGCAGAGCGGGGGGGCCAGGAGATACGCAGTATTTT	TRBD2	few	TRBV20-1	TRBJ2-3